Sequencing of this T cell receptor beta chain was carried out in a study of early T cells in non-severe SARS-CoV-2 infection. In the study overall: Sequencing targeted bulk RNA from unsorted whole blood, leaving chains unpaired. Overall study results and limits: Anti-spike CD8 specificities were favored by VDJdb matching, whose results missed private and CD4 specificities.

Attached unique molecular identifiers marked individual cDNA molecules. TCRdb used MiXCR to reprocess the 5' RACE reads, holding one entry per CDR3 protein. Here the sample spans around 33,000 distinct CDR3 sequences, nearly 6% being singletons. This clonotype has ten or more counts. Its target is not known. Sequenced input: whole blood. The source of this sequence is an adult who was a healthcare worker with PCR-confirmed SARS-CoV-2 infection or an uninfected control (not recorded which).

This chain's CDR3 is CAISDGTSGYNEQFF. The CDR3 coding sequence is TGTGCCATCAGTGACGGGACTAGCGGGTACAATGAGCAGTTCTTC. The V and J genes are TRBV10-3 and TRBJ2-1; 12 nucleotides line up with TRBD2. CDR3 length: 15 residues. Germline-derived CDR1 and CDR2 are ENHRY and SYGVKD. With 3 bases clipped from V and 4 bases from J, the junction kept 1 base outside the gene matches.